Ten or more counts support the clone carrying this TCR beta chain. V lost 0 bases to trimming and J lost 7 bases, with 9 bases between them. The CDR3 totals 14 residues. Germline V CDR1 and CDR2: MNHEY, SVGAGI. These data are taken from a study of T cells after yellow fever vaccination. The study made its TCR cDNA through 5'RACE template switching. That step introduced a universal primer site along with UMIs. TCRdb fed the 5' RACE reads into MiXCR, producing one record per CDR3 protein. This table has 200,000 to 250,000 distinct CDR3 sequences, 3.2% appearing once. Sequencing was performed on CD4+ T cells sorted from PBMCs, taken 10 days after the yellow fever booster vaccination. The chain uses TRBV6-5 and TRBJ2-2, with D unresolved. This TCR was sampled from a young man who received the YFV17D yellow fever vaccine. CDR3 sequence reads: CASSYSGVVGELFF. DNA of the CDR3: TGTGCCAGCAGTTACTCTGGGGTGGTCGGGGAGCTGTTTTTT.